One TCR beta chain is described in this entry. At least ten counts were recorded for this clonotype. Its antigen has not been determined. The input lacks base qualities; no much larger clone sits a single base away. To prepare the library, multiplex PCR was applied. The sequencer was an Illumina HiSeq 4000. iRepertoire HTBI primers and Arm-PCR amplification of CDR3 regions were used to construct TCR beta libraries. Before sequencing, the PCR products underwent gel purification. Processing in the source paper ran as follows. Gene usage analysis of CDR3 amino acid clonotypes used the 60 to 80 TRBV and approximately 13 TRBJ segments found across samples. Filtered high-quality paired reads were merged into contigs using COPE and FqMerger. Contigs were aligned with BLAST to IMGT TRBV, TRBD and TRBJ reference genes, and CDR3 was defined per IMGT. Highly expanded clones were defined as clonotypes with a frequency above 0.1%. Shannon entropy was used to measure repertoire diversity, and the Gini coefficient was used to measure V-J evenness. Clonotypes shared by more than one individual were considered public. TCRdb ran its own pipeline on the public reads, namely fastp trimming at Q25 and MiXCR clone calling, and kept in-frame beta chains. Merged by CDR3 protein, the rows form single entries marked with the most common genes and DNA. Clone size and V and J calls follow TCRdb, not the original study. This sample is represented by about 620,000 distinct CDR3 sequences; 15% to 20% of them were singletons. The ten largest make up about 20% of the sample.

The data belong to a study of regulatory T cells in long-lasting Graves disease (dated by TCRdb to about 2021). Turning to the overall study: Patients with newly diagnosed Graves' disease had been on antithyroid drugs for under 3 months. This study used TCR sequencing and RNA sequencing of peripheral blood to compare persistent Graves' disease patients against newly diagnosed Graves' disease patients. The study took place in China and was registered as a clinical trial. A total of around 35 samples were covered by TCR sequencing, comprising 13 persistent and 20 or so newly diagnosed Graves' disease patients.

What this sample's time point label stands for: newly diagnosed GD, antithyroid drugs for less than 3 months. For both TCR sequencing and RNA sequencing, RNA was extracted from PBMCs in TRIzol. Graves' disease was diagnosed according to American Thyroid Association guidelines. Patients were recruited from an endocrinology department in Xi'an, China. From each patient, around 9.3 milliliters of peripheral blood was collected into an EDTA anticoagulant tube. PBMCs were isolated by Ficoll Paque Plus density gradient separation without further T cell sorting. An Agilent 2100 Bioanalyzer and agarose gel were used to check RNA quality, and a NanoDrop 2000 was used to measure RNA concentration. Findings and caveats that apply to the study as a whole: Persistent patients shared more public clonotypes among themselves (roughly 2,700) than newly diagnosed patients did (about 970). Compared with newly diagnosed patients, persistent Graves' disease patients had lower TCR Shannon entropy and fewer highly expanded clones, which suggests clonal expansion. The authors acknowledged the small sample size as a limitation that may reduce accuracy. Only the TCR beta chain was sequenced and analyzed. Only peripheral blood was studied, because thyroid tissue, the primary lesion, was inaccessible.

These data also formed part of another study, on T cells in Graves' hyperthyroidism and ophthalmopathy. Drawing on the second study: Stable Graves' hyperthyroidism was defined as the absence of progression to ophthalmopathy over 18 months of follow-up. The hyperthyroidism patients were between 18 and 65 years old and newly diagnosed, with a disease duration of less than 2 months. Patients with uncontrolled infections, other autoimmune diseases, pregnancy or lactation were excluded. Diagnoses were based on clinical symptoms, serum thyroxine and TRAb, thyroid ultrasound and orbital computed tomography. The first round of RT-PCR for the TCR CDR3 was performed with the HTBI primer set and the Qiagen OneStep RT-PCR kit. Most expanded thyroid clonotypes (frequency above 0.001) were also found in blood, which suggests that blood repertoires may mirror thyroid immune responses. A 13 V-J signature model separated ophthalmopathy from stable hyperthyroidism, with 87.88% sensitivity and about 81% specificity in cross-validation and 80%/75% in testing. In validation, the model predicted progression to ophthalmopathy with about 71% sensitivity and 72.22% specificity, a median of about 6.7 months before onset. To identify distinguishing TCR V-J signatures, a discovery cohort of around 100 patients was used, comprising 40 to 45 with Graves' ophthalmopathy and some 60 with stable Graves' hyperthyroidism. Whether ophthalmopathy could be predicted prospectively was tested in an independent validation cohort made up of roughly 19 hyperthyroidism patients plus 17 patients who later progressed to ophthalmopathy. The roughly 99 discovery patients were divided at random into training and test sets in a 7:3 ratio. In over five Graves' hyperthyroidism patients, the study also compared T-cell repertoires from thyroid tissue with T-cell repertoires from blood. After sampling, hyperthyroidism patients received methimazole starting at 30 mg daily, and ophthalmopathy patients received high-dose intravenous methylprednisolone. A second multiplex PCR round built the libraries, followed by size selection and purification. The libraries were sequenced on an Illumina HiSeq2000 using paired-end 100 bp reads. SOAPnuke was used to process the raw data, throwing out any read that contained adapters or uncalled bases, had a mean Phred below 15, or lacked an exact constant-primer or identifier match. High-quality paired reads were merged using COPE v1.2.5, and each unique nucleotide sequence was defined as a clonotype. Clonotypes were aligned to IMGT TRBV, TRBD and TRBJ reference segments using MiTCR v1.1. Only V-J combinations with frequency above 0.0001, covering 99.2% of repertoires, were analysed. A TCS score was defined as the ratio between F50 (clonal expansion) and ExV (chaos), using BLOSUM62-based TCRdist between CDR3 peptides within each V-J. Welch's t-statistics and random forest reduced roughly 540 V-J features to about 13, which were used in a naive Bayes classifier (R e1071). No statistical method was used to fix the sample size in advance, and group allocation was not hidden from the investigators. TCR Vbeta CDR3 sequencing of 120 to 150 peripheral blood samples (approximately 44 ophthalmopathy, about 74 hyperthyroidism and roughly 17 progressor patients) is reported in the paper.

The sequences come from peripheral blood mononuclear cells (PBMCs), collected at new diagnosis, from a patient treated with antithyroid drugs. This receptor was identified in a woman aged 25 to 45 with Graves disease. Donor details come from another sample of the same person, matched by shared clones.

The CDR3 in this case is CASSHRQGTDTQYF. The DNA sequence is as follows: TGTGCCAGCAGTCACAGACAGGGCACAGATACGCAGTATTTT. The receptor chain draws on TRBV12-3 or TRBV12-4 and TRBJ2-3; a tentative D match to TRBD1 spans 6 bases. The CDR3 measures 14 amino acids from cysteine to phenylalanine. Only CDR3 DNA remains: 42 bases, in frame from the first base. Between the V and J ends, shortened by 5 bases and 1 base respectively, the junction contains 10 bases.